This entry lists 20 T cell receptor beta chains sequenced from one sample in a study of response to subunit inactivated influenza vaccine. MiXCR was run by TCRdb on the RT-PCR reads, yielding one entry per CDR3 protein. The sample lists hundreds of thousands of distinct CDR3 sequences, around 11% occurring once. Sequencing used PBMCs from blood, obtained on the day of vaccination. The receptor source for this set is a man aged 45-60 years who received an inactivated influenza vaccine.

The V call is TRBV7-2, the J call TRBJ2-3; D not resolved. The CDR3 loop spans 14 amino acids. Between the trimmed V and J ends, which lost 2 bases and 2 bases, there was a span of 8 bases. Germline CDR1 and CDR2: SGHTA and FQGNSA. CDR3 loop: CASSLQVITDTQYF. The CDR3 DNA is TGTGCCAGCAGCTTACAGGTGATCACAGATACGCAGTATTTT.

This clonotype was detected only a few times. V usage is TRBV6-5 and J usage is TRBJ1-2, with D hard to call. The CDR3 spans 12 residues. The germline V and J ends were trimmed by 5 bases and 7 bases, with 11 bases remaining between them. CDR1 and CDR2 (germline): MNHEY, SVGAGI. CDR3 DNA: TGTGCCAGCAGTCCAGCTCTGGGTGGCTACACCTTC. It is translated as CASSPALGGYTF.

This clonotype came up a few times. The rearrangement joins TRBV20-1 to TRBJ2-7, with 16 bases identical to TRBD2. The germline gives CDR1 DFQATT, CDR2 SNEGSKA (reference sequence). Trimming at V came to 0 bases and at J to 2 bases, leaving 10 bases not matched to a gene. The CDR3 totals 19 residues. The CDR3 nucleotides are TGCAGTGCTAGAGATCCAAAGGGACTAGCGGGAGGGTTTCCCTACGAGCAGTACTTC. Its protein product is CSARDPKGLAGGFPYEQYF.

This clonotype was observed a handful of times. The V gene is TRBV28, the J gene TRBJ2-3; a possible D gene is TRBD2 (5 bases). The V gene lost 5 bases and the J gene lost 3 bases, with 21 bases spanning the gap. Germline V CDR1 and CDR2: MDHEN, SYDVKM. The CDR3 sequence is 17 residues long. The DNA for the CDR3 is TGTGCCAGCAGTACCCCCTACGGTGGAGGTGAGACAGATACGCAGTATTTT. Translated: CASSTPYGGGETDTQYF.

This clonotype has more than one count but fewer than ten. The chain has TRBV5-1 and TRBJ2-7, with 7 nucleotides matching TRBD1. The length of the CDR3 is 15 residues. The germline V gene has CDR1 SGHRS and CDR2 YFSETQ. V shed 0 bases, J shed 0 bases, and the junction held 3 bases outside the gene matches. CDR3 protein: CASSLATGSSYEQYF. The CDR3 coding sequence is TGCGCCAGCAGCTTGGCGACAGGGAGCTCCTACGAGCAGTACTTC.

This clonotype was seen at least ten times. This sequence joins TRBV25-1 and TRBJ2-1, with 9 positions matching TRBD2. J was trimmed by 10 bases and V by 2 bases; bases with no gene match: 9. The CDR3 contains 15 residues. Germline V gives CDR1 MGHDK, CDR2 SYGVNS. CDR3 amino acids: CASSERAGGPGEQFF. The CDR3 bases are TGTGCCAGCAGTGAACGCGCGGGGGGGCCTGGCGAGCAGTTCTTC.

This clonotype was detected ten times or more. The J gene is TRBJ2-5, the V gene TRBV7-2; TRBD1 agrees at 10 bases. There are 14 residues in the CDR3. CDR1 SGHTA and CDR2 FQGNSA come from the germline V gene. Unmatched junction bases numbered 2, after V lost 3 bases and J lost 4 bases. The CDR3 is CASSFRTGGETQYF. DNA of the CDR3: TGTGCCAGCAGCTTCCGGACAGGGGGAGAGACCCAGTACTTC.

This clonotype was counted at least ten times. The chain employs TRBV12-3 or TRBV12-4 and TRBJ1-5, with D perhaps matching TRBD1 (6 bases). V lost 6 bases to trimming and J lost 3 bases, with 12 bases between them. The length of the CDR3 is 14 residues. CDR3 sequence (DNA): TGTGCCAGCAGCCCGGACAGAATCAATCAGCCCCAGCATTTT. It encodes CASSPDRINQPQHF.

The sample holds many counts of this clonotype. One junction end does not reproduce the germline sequence, and a read error may be involved. V gene TRBV7-9 combines with J gene TRBJ2-3, with 8 bases aligning to TRBD2. The germline CDR1 and CDR2 sequences are SEHNR and FQNEAQ (reference sequence). CDR3 length equals 15 residues. CDR3 region: CASSLLAGTTDTQYF. CDR3 DNA: TGCGCCAGCAGCTTGTTAGCGGGGACCACAGATACGCAGTATTTT.

This clonotype was counted ten times or more. This chain links TRBV7-6 with TRBJ2-1, with 8 bases matching TRBD2. With 5 bases clipped from V and 0 bases from J, the junction kept 6 bases outside the gene matches. CDR3 size: 16 residues. From germline, CDR1 is SGHVS and CDR2 FNYEAQ. The DNA for the CDR3 is TGTGCCAGCAGCCTGGACACTAGCGGCTCCTACAATGAGCAGTTCTTC. The encoded protein is CASSLDTSGSYNEQFF.

This clonotype was picked up many times. The chain links TRBV4-3 to TRBJ2-3, with D uncertain. This CDR3 has 14 amino acids. V lost 0 bases, J lost 0 bases, and 4 bases lay in between. Germline assignment: CDR1 LGHNA and CDR2 YSLEER. The CDR3 coding sequence is TGCGCCAGCAGCCAAGAGGGCAGCACAGATACGCAGTATTTT. Protein product: CASSQEGSTDTQYF.

Ten or more counts support this clonotype. The chain links TRBV12-3 or TRBV12-4 to TRBJ2-1; tentative D call: TRBD1 (6 bases). V gave up 2 bases and J gave up 0 bases, with 11 bases separating them. The CDR3 totals 16 residues. CDR3 coding DNA: TGTGCCAGCAGTTTAAGGGGGACGGCCTCCTACAATGAGCAGTTCTTC. It codes for CASSLRGTASYNEQFF.

This clonotype was detected a few times. This sequence joins TRBV20-1 and TRBJ2-2, with D perhaps matching TRBD2 (6 bases). The germline V gene encodes CDR1 DFQATT and CDR2 SNEGSKA (reference sequence). V dropped 0 bases and J dropped 4 bases, with 9 bases sitting between them. This CDR3 has 14 residues. DNA for the CDR3: TGCAGTGCTAGAGAGGGGGGTAGCACCGGGGAGCTGTTTTTT. This encodes CSAREGGSTGELFF.

In this sample, this clonotype turned up a few times. The chain couples TRBV9 to TRBJ2-7; 12 bases map to TRBD2. Germline-derived CDR1 and CDR2 are SGDLS and YYNGEE. With V trimmed by 4 bases and J by 6 bases, 2 bases remained unmatched. This CDR3 spans 13 amino acids. The chain's CDR3 is CASSPTSGGEQYF. The CDR3 DNA reads as TGTGCCAGCAGCCCGACTAGCGGGGGCGAGCAGTACTTC.

This clonotype was detected ten times or more. V gene TRBV20-1 combines with J gene TRBJ2-5, with 11 bases aligning to TRBD1. CDR1 is DFQATT and CDR2 is SNEGSKA in the germline V gene (reference sequence). The CDR3 extends over 15 amino acids. The V and J ends lost 5 bases and 7 bases, in that order; junction bases with no gene match: 12. CDR3 DNA sequence: TGCAGTGCTCACGCGGGGACAGGGGGGCCAACGACCCAGTACTTC. Protein: CSAHAGTGGPTTQYF.

V usage is TRBV9 and J usage is TRBJ2-7; the D gene could be TRBD1 or TRBD2 (5 bases each). V was cut by 4 bases and J by 4 bases, with 15 bases left in between. The CDR3 covers 14 residues. The germline gives CDR1 SGDLS, CDR2 YYNGEE. The CDR3 DNA is TGTGCCAGCAGCCCCACTACTGGGGGTTACGAGCAGTACTTC. It yields the protein CASSPTTGGYEQYF.

The chain's CDR3 is CASSPWAGEDFSYEQYF. The CDR3 region has the DNA TGTGCCAGCAGCCCATGGGCAGGGGAAGACTTCTCCTACGAGCAGTACTTC. V is TRBV7-9 and J is TRBJ2-7, with D possibly being TRBD1 (6 bases). CDR3 length: 17 residues. The V end lost 5 bases, the J end lost 0 bases, and 20 bases lay between the germline ends. CDR1 SEHNR and CDR2 FQNEAQ come from the germline V gene (reference sequence).

The gene calls are TRBV27 and TRBJ1-1; 8 bases match TRBD1. Germline trimming cut 2 bases from V and 11 bases from J; bases unmatched to any gene: 7. The length of the CDR3 is 13 residues. CDR1 is MNHEY and CDR2 is SMNVEV in the germline V gene (reference sequence). CDR3 nucleotides: TGTGCCAGCAGTTTACGGCAGGGGGCACGGGCTTTCTTT. This translates into CASSLRQGARAFF.

The sample holds a few counts of this clonotype. This chain uses TRBV29-1 with TRBJ2-1; 11 bases are a match to TRBD2. The germline gives CDR1 SQVTM, CDR2 ANQGSEA. The CDR3 totals 14 residues. The chain's CDR3 is CTCGLAGGGNEQFF. The CDR3 DNA reads as TGCACATGTGGGCTAGCGGGGGGAGGCAATGAGCAGTTCTTC.

This chain connects TRBV7-2 to TRBJ1-2; the D is unclear. V dropped 2 bases and J dropped 8 bases, with 12 bases sitting between them. The CDR3 loop spans 13 amino acids. CDR1 and CDR2 from the germline V gene are SGHTA and FQGNSA. The CDR3 here is CASSLTGREGYTF. CDR3 coding DNA: TGTGCCAGCAGCTTAACCGGGCGCGAGGGCTACACCTTC.